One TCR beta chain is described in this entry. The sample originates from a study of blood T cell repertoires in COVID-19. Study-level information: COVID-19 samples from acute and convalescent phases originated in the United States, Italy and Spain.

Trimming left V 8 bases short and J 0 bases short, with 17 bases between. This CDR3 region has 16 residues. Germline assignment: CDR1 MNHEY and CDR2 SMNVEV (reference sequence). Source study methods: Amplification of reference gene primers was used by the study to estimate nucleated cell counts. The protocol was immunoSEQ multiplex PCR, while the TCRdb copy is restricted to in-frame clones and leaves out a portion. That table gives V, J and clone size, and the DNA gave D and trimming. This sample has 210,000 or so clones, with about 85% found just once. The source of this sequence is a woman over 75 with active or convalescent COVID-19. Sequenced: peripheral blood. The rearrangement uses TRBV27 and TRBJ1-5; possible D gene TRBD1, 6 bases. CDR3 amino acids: CASASGTKDSNQPQHF. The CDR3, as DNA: TGTGCCAGCGCCTCCGGGACAAAGGATAGCAATCAGCCCCAGCATTTT.